This T cell receptor beta chain was sequenced for a study of shared clonotypes between healthy human individuals. Turning to the study itself: Participating donors consisted of two women and three men aged 18 to 49.

The naive CD8 fraction comprised CD45RO-negative cells positively selected for CCR7 and excluded terminally differentiated effector memory CD45RA+ cells. Assay runs were performed at deep level. Some clones are missing from TCRdb's copy, which holds only in-frame ones; the method was immunoSEQ multiplex PCR. The sample holds about 2.1 million clones; 90% to 95% are singletons and the top ten take about 1.7%. Study-level findings and limits: Shared clonotypes across all four donors exceeded non-shared ones in generation probability. With few donors, the genetic and exposure-history diversity represented was limited.

CDR1 and CDR2 (germline): LNHNV, YYDKDF (reference sequence). This CDR3 has 13 residues. Trimming pared 4 bases from V and 5 bases from J, leaving 11 bases between. In regard to this clone: Its antigen is not identified.

The source is a man aged 18 to 30 in good health. Some clones in this sample may be carry-over from other donors' samples. The chain uses TRBV15 and TRBJ2-5; possible D gene TRBD2, 5 bases. Sequenced: naive CD8+ T cells from PBMCs. Here the CDR3 reads CATSIAGVETQYF. CDR3 DNA sequence: TGTGCCACCAGCATCGCGGGTGTTGAGACCCAGTACTTC.